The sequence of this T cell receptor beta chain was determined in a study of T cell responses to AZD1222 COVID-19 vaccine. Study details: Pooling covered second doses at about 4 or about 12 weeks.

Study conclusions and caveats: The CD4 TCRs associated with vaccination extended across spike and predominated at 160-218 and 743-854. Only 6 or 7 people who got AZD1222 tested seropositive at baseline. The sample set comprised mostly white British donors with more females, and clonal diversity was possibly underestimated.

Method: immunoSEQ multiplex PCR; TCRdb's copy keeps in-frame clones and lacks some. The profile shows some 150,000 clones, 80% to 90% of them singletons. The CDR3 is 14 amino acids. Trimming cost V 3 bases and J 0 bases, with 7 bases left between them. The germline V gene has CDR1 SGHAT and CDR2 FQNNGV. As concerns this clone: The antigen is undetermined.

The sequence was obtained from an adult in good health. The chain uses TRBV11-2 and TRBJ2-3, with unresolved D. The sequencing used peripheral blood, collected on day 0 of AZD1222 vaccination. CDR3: CASSLDGSTDTQYF. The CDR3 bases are TGTGCCAGCAGCTTGGACGGCAGCACAGATACGCAGTATTTT.